The 13 T cell receptor beta chains presented below share a single source sample, sequenced in a study of blood T cell repertoires in COVID-19. Using immunoSEQ multiplex PCR, the repertoire was profiled, and TCRdb retains in-frame clones only, with some absent. The sample carries 180,000 or so clones, about 81% recorded once. The specimen sequenced was peripheral blood. Receptor source: a woman older than 75 with COVID-19, enrolled during active disease.

Worth noting for this clone: The same CDR3 can be traced to other DNA sequences in this sample. The rearrangement joins TRBV5-1 to TRBJ2-7; 7 bases fit TRBD2. The J segment lost 0 bases and the V segment lost 0 bases, leaving 3 bases of the junction unmatched. Germline V gene lookup returns CDR1 SGHRS and CDR2 YFSETQ. This CDR3 has 15 residues. The CDR3 loop is CASSLGLADSYEQYF. DNA for the CDR3: TGCGCCAGCAGCTTGGGGCTAGCGGACTCCTACGAGCAGTACTTC.

This chain joins TRBV29-1 and TRBJ2-3, with 16 bases identical to TRBD2. The ends lost 6 bases at V and 3 bases at J; junction bases unmatched: 21. In germline, CDR1 is SQVTM, CDR2 ANQGSEA. This CDR3 is 21 amino acids long. CDR3 DNA: TGCAGCGTGGACCCTATTCCCGGGACTAGCGGGGGGGCCCTTTTTACAGATACGCAGTATTTT. This gives the protein CSVDPIPGTSGGALFTDTQYF.

V and J are TRBV4-1 and TRBJ1-5; unclear D gene. Germline CDR1 reads MGHRA; CDR2 reads YSYEKL. The CDR3 consists of 13 residues. Trimming shortened V by 1 base and J by 5 bases, and 6 bases separated the two germline ends. In nucleotides, the CDR3 is TGCGCCAGCAGCCAAGGGCGGGATCAGCCCCAGCATTTT. This gives the protein CASSQGRDQPQHF.

The chain uses TRBV5-6 and TRBJ1-3; 11 bases agree with TRBD1. The CDR3 totals 15 residues. Unmatched junction bases numbered 8, after V lost 4 bases and J lost 8 bases. Germline CDR1 is SGHDT and CDR2 is YYEEEE. This CDR3 reads CASSPGQGAGDTIYF. The CDR3 DNA reads as TGTGCCAGCAGCCCTGGACAGGGGGCTGGCGACACCATATATTTT.

CDR3 protein: CASSIEGGRGRFTDTQYF. CDR3 bases: TGTGCCAGTAGTATAGAGGGTGGGCGGGGGAGATTCACAGATACGCAGTATTTT. V and J are TRBV19 and TRBJ2-3; 7 bases are shared with TRBD2. CDR1 is LNHDA and CDR2 is SQIVND in the germline V gene (reference sequence). The CDR3 is 18 amino acids. V shed 0 bases and J 2 bases; nucleotides not matched to a gene: 11.

The rearrangement uses TRBV4-3 and TRBJ2-2, with TRBD1 identical over 7 bases. The CDR3 length is 18 residues. Trimming took 1 base from V and 5 from J; bases not matched to a gene: 13. Germline V gene lookup returns CDR1 LGHNA and CDR2 YSLEER. The CDR3 spells CASSQAQGLYTSTGELFF. CDR3 bases: TGCGCCAGCAGCCAAGCACAGGGGCTATACACGTCAACCGGGGAGCTGTTTTTT.

The chain has TRBV6-2 or TRBV6-3 and TRBJ2-1, with TRBD2 matching over 10 bases. Germline assignment: CDR1 MNHEY and CDR2 SVGEGT. CDR3 length: 14 residues. J gave up 10 bases and V 5 bases, and 8 bases lay outside the gene matches. CDR3 sequence (DNA): TGTGCCAGCAGTATCCTAGCGGGAGTGGGCGAGCAGTTCTTC. It codes for CASSILAGVGEQFF.

The rearrangement joins TRBV9 to TRBJ2-2, with D maybe TRBD1 (6 bases). Germline V gene sequence: CDR1 SGDLS, CDR2 YYNGEE. The CDR3 spans 13 residues. Trimming removed 3 bases at V and 6 bases at J, with 9 bases between. CDR3 region: CASSAQGSGELFF. The CDR3 DNA reads TGTGCCAGCAGCGCACAGGGTTCCGGGGAGCTGTTTTTT.

This chain joins TRBV9 and TRBJ2-5; 10 positions agree with TRBD2. Germline V gene sequence: CDR1 SGDLS, CDR2 YYNGEE. This CDR3 is built from 17 residues. Germline trimming cut 0 bases from V and 4 bases from J; bases unmatched to any gene: 9. The CDR3 is CASSVGVSGRYGETQYF. CDR3 DNA sequence: TGTGCCAGCAGCGTAGGGGTTAGCGGGAGGTATGGAGAGACCCAGTACTTC.

This CDR3 reads CATRHPNTEAFF. The CDR3 DNA follows: TGTGCCACCCGACACCCGAACACTGAAGCTTTCTTT. This chain links TRBV10-3 with TRBJ1-1; D gene ambiguous. CDR3 size: 12 residues. Germline V gene data show CDR1 as ENHRY and CDR2 as SYGVKD. V was cut by 10 bases and J by 1 base, with 10 bases left in between.

The chain employs TRBV2 and TRBJ2-7; 10 positions match TRBD1. V trimming: 6 bases; J trimming: 5 bases; junction bases outside the gene matches: 7. The CDR3 spans 14 residues. Germline V gene data show CDR1 as SNHLY and CDR2 as FYNNEI. Here the CDR3 DNA reads TGTGCCAGCAGCGACAGGGGGCCCGCCGACGAGCAGTACTTC. It codes for CASSDRGPADEQYF.

The chain recombines TRBV9 with TRBJ1-2, with D possibly matching TRBD1 (6 bases). The germline V and J ends were trimmed by 4 bases and 2 bases, with 21 bases remaining between them. Germline V CDR1 and CDR2: SGDLS, YYNGEE. There are 17 residues in the CDR3. The chain's CDR3 is CASSSRKGGWVNYGYTF. CDR3 DNA sequence: TGTGCCAGCAGCTCCCGAAAAGGGGGTTGGGTCAACTATGGCTACACCTTC.

This chain joins TRBV2 and TRBJ1-1; 7 nucleotides match TRBD1. Trimming at V came to 6 bases and at J to 0 bases, leaving 7 bases not matched to a gene. Germline V gives CDR1 SNHLY, CDR2 FYNNEI. The CDR3 spans 15 residues. The CDR3 protein is CASRQGLIMNTEAFF. For the CDR3, the DNA is TGTGCCAGCAGACAGGGGCTAATCATGAACACTGAAGCTTTCTTT.